This T cell receptor beta chain was profiled in a study of cytomegalovirus exposure and HLA in healthy donors. For the study at large: Early released data had tens of millions of unique TCRs, all coming from HLA-typed donors.

In nominal health when sampled, donors likely had unrecorded immune exposures nonetheless. PCR primers comprised 60 Vbeta and 13 Jbeta primers. The data were produced by immunoSEQ multiplex PCR, yet TCRdb's version contains in-frame clones alone and is incomplete. Found here are 150,000 to 200,000 clones, nearly 80% of them singletons; the top ten hold over 11%. Per the germline V gene, CDR1 is LGHNA and CDR2 is YSLEER. The CDR3 is made up of 15 amino acids. V lost 0 bases and J 0 bases, leaving 6 bases between the germline ends. The sample taken for sequencing was PBMCs. The chain combines TRBV4-3 with TRBJ2-4; unclear D gene. This TCR was sampled from a man aged 45-65 years in good health and CMV-seropositive. CDR3 region: CASSQEQTAKNIQYF. Written as DNA, the CDR3 is TGCGCCAGCAGCCAAGAACAGACAGCCAAAAACATTCAGTACTTC.